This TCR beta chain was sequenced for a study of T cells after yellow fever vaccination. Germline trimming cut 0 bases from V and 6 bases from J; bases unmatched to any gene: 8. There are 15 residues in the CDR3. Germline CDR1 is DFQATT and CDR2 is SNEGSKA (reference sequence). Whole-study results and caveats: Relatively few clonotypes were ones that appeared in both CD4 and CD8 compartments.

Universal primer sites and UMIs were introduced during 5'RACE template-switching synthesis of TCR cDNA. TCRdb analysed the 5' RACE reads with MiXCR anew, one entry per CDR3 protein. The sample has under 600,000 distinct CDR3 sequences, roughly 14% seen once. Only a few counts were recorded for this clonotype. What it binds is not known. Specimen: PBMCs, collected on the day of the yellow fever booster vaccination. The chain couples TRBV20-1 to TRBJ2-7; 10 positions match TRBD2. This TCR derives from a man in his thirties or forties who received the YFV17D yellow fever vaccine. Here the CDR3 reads CSARDRGLAGAEQYF. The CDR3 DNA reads TGCAGTGCTAGAGATCGGGGGCTAGCGGGAGCCGAGCAGTACTTC.